The 24 T cell receptor beta chains below were found in one sample sequenced in a study of blood T cell repertoires in COVID-19. Here immunoSEQ multiplex PCR was the method, and the copy in TCRdb shows in-frame clones only, minus some. The sample lists more than 250,000 clones, roughly 86% occurring once. The sequencing input was peripheral blood. All receptors come from a woman between 45 and 60 years old with acute or convalescent COVID-19.

This CDR3 is CASSLWGLAGGMTSTDTQYF. CDR3 coding DNA: TGCGCCAGCAGCCTCTGGGGACTAGCGGGAGGGATGACTAGCACAGATACGCAGTATTTT. This chain uses TRBV4-1 with TRBJ2-3, with 16 positions matching TRBD2. This CDR3 is built from 20 residues. The V gene's germline CDR1 is MGHRA and CDR2 YSYEKL. The V and J ends lost 4 bases and 0 bases, in that order; junction bases with no gene match: 10.

The V call is TRBV2, the J call TRBJ1-6; 7 bases agree with TRBD1. The germline CDR1 and CDR2 sequences are SNHLY and FYNNEI. This CDR3 region has 15 residues. Trimming cost V 7 bases and J 11 bases; bases outside gene matches: 14. Here the CDR3 reads CASNIQGLGSAPLHF. In DNA form, the CDR3 reads TGTGCCAGCAACATACAGGGGTTAGGGTCGGCACCCCTCCACTTT.

V gene TRBV7-2 combines with J gene TRBJ1-5; no reliable D call. Trimming removed 3 bases from V and 0 bases from J, with 18 bases in between. CDR1 is SGHTA and CDR2 is FQGNSA in the germline V gene. The CDR3 length is 18 residues. This chain's CDR3 is CASSFVPLEMYSNQPQHF. The CDR3 DNA sequence: TGTGCCAGCAGCTTCGTACCCCTAGAAATGTATAGCAATCAGCCCCAGCATTTT.

The count of this clone is one. As DNA, the CDR3 is TGTGCCAGCAGCCCCCACGGGGGGGAAACTACAGATACGCAGTATTTT. This translates into CASSPHGGETTDTQYF. This chain uses TRBV3-1 (or the pseudogene TRBV3-2) with TRBJ2-3; 8 bases are shared with TRBD2. The CDR3 is 16 residues long. Germline assignment: CDR1 LGHDT and CDR2 YNNKEL (reference sequence). Trimming cost V 4 bases and J 3 bases; bases outside gene matches: 9.

This clone was counted once. V gene TRBV6-5 combines with J gene TRBJ1-1; 10 bases align to TRBD1. Germline CDR1 reads MNHEY; CDR2 reads SVGAGI. The CDR3 spans 14 residues. V lost 10 bases and J lost 3; bases outside the gene matches: 8. CDR3 in DNA: TGTGCCACCTCAATGGACAGGGGGGACACTGAAGCTTTCTTT. Translation: CATSMDRGDTEAFF.

The genes are TRBV18 and TRBJ2-3; D is undetermined. The germline V gene has CDR1 KGHSH and CDR2 LQKENI. This CDR3 is built from 14 residues. V shed 0 bases and J shed 2 bases, with 6 bases lying between them. CDR3 nucleotide sequence: TGTGCCAGCTCACCACCGTTCAACACAGATACGCAGTATTTT. This codes for CASSPPFNTDTQYF.

The chain has TRBV30 and TRBJ1-3; D unclear. The CDR3 loop spans 16 amino acids. V was cut by 2 bases and J by 0 bases, with 14 bases left in between. Germline CDR1 is GTSNPN and CDR2 is SVGIG (reference sequence). DNA of the CDR3: TGTGCCTGGAGTCCCCTGAACCGCGCCTCTGGAAACACCATATATTTT. As protein: CAWSPLNRASGNTIYF.

This sequence joins TRBV25-1 and TRBJ1-1; D remains unclear. The CDR3 consists of 12 residues. The germline V and J ends were trimmed by 0 bases and 9 bases, with 8 bases remaining between them. Germline V gene sequence: CDR1 MGHDK, CDR2 SYGVNS. The CDR3 DNA reads TGTGCCAGCAGTGAATATACAGAGAAAGCTTTCTTT. It is translated as CASSEYTEKAFF.

CDR3 nucleotide sequence: TGTGCCAGCAGTGAAGGGGGGGTAGCAAATGAAAAACTGTTTTTT. Its protein is CASSEGGVANEKLFF. J is TRBJ1-4 and V is TRBV6-4; D is perhaps TRBD1 (6 bases). Germline values: CDR1 MRHNA, CDR2 SNTAGT. V lost 3 bases to trimming and J lost 5 bases, with 13 bases between them. This CDR3 comprises 15 residues.

This chain uses TRBV24-1 with TRBJ2-3, with D unclear. Germline assignment: CDR1 KGHDR and CDR2 SFDVKD. This CDR3 is 12 amino acids long. Trimming left V 1 base short and J 5 bases short, with 3 bases between. The CDR3 protein is CATSDFVDTQYF. Here the CDR3 DNA reads TGTGCCACCAGTGATTTCGTAGATACGCAGTATTTT.

V usage is TRBV18 and J usage is TRBJ2-3; TRBD2 agrees at 12 bases. The germline V gene encodes CDR1 KGHSH and CDR2 LQKENI. The CDR3 contains 17 residues. V shed 1 base, J shed 0 bases, and the junction held 2 bases outside the gene matches. Written as DNA, the CDR3 is TGTGCCAGCTCACCACTCGGGACTAGCGGGAGCACAGATACGCAGTATTTT. Protein sequence: CASSPLGTSGSTDTQYF.

The rearrangement joins TRBV27 to TRBJ2-1, with TRBD1 matching 8 bases. The CDR3 spans 14 residues. Germline-derived CDR1 and CDR2 are MNHEY and SMNVEV (reference sequence). V shed 3 bases, J shed 6 bases, and the junction held 4 bases outside the gene matches. In DNA form, the CDR3 reads TGTGCCAGCAGTTTGGGACAGGTGAGCAATGAGCAGTTCTTC. This translates into CASSLGQVSNEQFF.

With regard to this clone: The sample contains more than one DNA sequence encoding this CDR3. The gene calls are TRBV6-5 and TRBJ2-1; weak D call: TRBD2 (5 bases). Germline CDR1 MNHEY, CDR2 SVGAGI. The CDR3 covers 16 residues. Trimming stripped 4 bases from V and 1 base from J, with 14 bases between. The CDR3 reads CASSSSGSRSYNEQFF. In nucleotides, the CDR3 is TGTGCCAGCAGTTCCAGCGGCTCGCGATCCTACAATGAGCAGTTCTTC.

The chain combines TRBV4-2 with TRBJ1-1; D may be TRBD1 (5 bases). The germline V gene encodes CDR1 LGHNA and CDR2 YNFKEQ. The CDR3 has 17 amino acids. V lost 2 bases to trimming and J lost 3 bases, with 19 bases between them. The CDR3 sequence is CASSQQAQGGADTEAFF. DNA of the CDR3: TGTGCCAGCAGCCAACAGGCTCAGGGTGGCGCCGACACTGAAGCTTTCTTT.

This sequence joins TRBV4-1 and TRBJ2-1; 9 bases fit TRBD2. The CDR3 has 17 residues. CDR1 MGHRA and CDR2 YSYEKL come from the germline V gene. V lost 0 bases, J lost 7 bases, and 10 bases stayed unmatched. The DNA for the CDR3 is TGCGCCAGCAGCCAAGAGGGGCAGCGGGAGGTTGGGAATGAGCAGTTCTTC. Translating gives CASSQEGQREVGNEQFF.

The chain is built from TRBV3-1 (or the pseudogene TRBV3-2) and TRBJ1-5; TRBD1 matches at 10 bases. CDR1 and CDR2 from the germline V gene are LGHDT and YNNKEL (reference sequence). Trimming at V came to 1 base and at J to 3 bases, leaving 3 bases not matched to a gene. The CDR3 totals 16 residues. The CDR3 sequence: CASSQGTGGNNQPQHF. Written as DNA, the CDR3 is TGTGCCAGCAGCCAAGGGACAGGGGGTAACAATCAGCCCCAGCATTTT.

In nucleotides, the CDR3 is TGTGCCAGCAGTGCCCATGTTGGGGGAGGGGATGAAAAACTGTTTTTT. This sequence encodes CASSAHVGGGDEKLFF. The chain has TRBV2 and TRBJ1-4; tentative D call: TRBD1 (5 bases). Trimming pared 4 bases from V and 6 bases from J, leaving 18 bases between. The CDR3 runs 16 residues. Per germline, CDR1 SNHLY and CDR2 FYNNEI.

The V gene is TRBV9, the J gene TRBJ1-1; D is ambiguous. Trimming cost V 3 bases and J 1 base, with 16 bases left between them. This CDR3 is 16 amino acids long. Germline CDR1 SGDLS, CDR2 YYNGEE. The CDR3 region is CASSAHTLRENTEAFF. The CDR3 DNA sequence: TGTGCCAGCAGCGCCCACACCCTGAGGGAGAACACTGAAGCTTTCTTT.

The chain employs TRBV9 and TRBJ2-3; 10 bases fit TRBD2. The CDR3 is made up of 15 amino acids. The junction had 2 bases not matched to a gene; V was cut back by 1 base and J by 3 bases. Germline-derived CDR1 and CDR2 are SGDLS and YYNGEE. CDR3 coding DNA: TGTGCCAGCAGCGTACTAGCGGGAGTAACAGATACGCAGTATTTT. Translated: CASSVLAGVTDTQYF.

The chain recombines TRBV28 with TRBJ1-2; 10 bases line up with TRBD1. CDR1 and CDR2 (germline): MDHEN, SYDVKM. The CDR3 loop spans 15 amino acids. After removal of 5 bases from V and 3 bases from J, the junction contained 6 bases not matched to a gene. CDR3 nucleotides: TGTGCCAGCAGTGCTGTGACAGGGGGCGACTATGGCTACACCTTC. This translates into CASSAVTGGDYGYTF.

This clone was seen once. The V gene is TRBV2, the J gene TRBJ2-1; 7 bases match TRBD2. Trimming took 9 bases from V and 0 from J; bases not matched to a gene: 5. Germline V lookup: CDR1 SNHLY, CDR2 FYNNEI. The CDR3 has 14 residues. The CDR3 sequence: CARRGGGSYNEQFF. CDR3 bases: TGTGCCAGAAGGGGCGGGGGCTCCTACAATGAGCAGTTCTTC. Using reference TRBV2 and TRBJ2-1 for the parts outside the CDR3, the full variable domain is EPEVTQTPSHQVTQMGQEVILRCVPISNHLYFYWYRQILGQKVEFLVSFYNNEISEKSEIFDDQFSVERPDGSNFTLKIRSTKLEDSAMYFCARRGGGSYNEQFFGPGTRLTVL.

The V gene is TRBV5-1, the J gene TRBJ2-2; 11 bases line up with TRBD2. V was pared by 4 bases and J by 0 bases, with 17 bases of the junction left unmatched. The germline V gene encodes CDR1 SGHRS and CDR2 YFSETQ. The CDR3 totals 21 residues. The CDR3 DNA reads as TGCGCCAGCAGCCTCCTGCCCCCGGGACTAGCGGCCCTTACGAACACCGGGGAGCTGTTTTTT. Residues: CASSLLPPGLAALTNTGELFF.

The chain carries TRBV10-3 and TRBJ1-3; D is uncertain. Trimming removed 0 bases at V and 0 bases at J, with 9 bases between. The CDR3 runs 16 residues. Germline assignment: CDR1 ENHRY and CDR2 SYGVKD. CDR3 amino acids: CAISESGRGSGNTIYF. The CDR3 bases are TGTGCCATCAGTGAGTCTGGCAGAGGCTCTGGAAACACCATATATTTT.

The CDR3 loop is CASSQEGTGGYAEAFF. In nucleotides, the CDR3 is TGTGCCAGCAGCCAAGAAGGGACAGGGGGTTACGCTGAAGCTTTCTTT. The chain employs TRBV4-2 and TRBJ1-1; 11 bases are a match to TRBD1. The J segment lost 6 bases and the V segment lost 0 bases, leaving 6 bases of the junction unmatched. This CDR3 comprises 16 residues. CDR1 and CDR2 from the germline V gene are LGHNA and YNFKEQ.